This T cell receptor (beta chain) was captured by sequencing in a study of beta chain features in type 1 diabetes. The overall study: What patients shared with healthy donors was a similar profile of age, gender and cell yields. Study results and limitations: Significant though moderate, a shortening of TCRB CDR3s appeared in all four CD4+ subsets of Type 1 diabetes patients.

Every isolated RNA sample was fully reverse transcribed, so sequencing captured expressed TCRB transcripts. Generated by immunoSEQ multiplex PCR, the TCRdb table keeps only in-frame clones and is missing some. Of 400,000 or so clones detected, roughly an eighth appear once; the ten largest clones hold about 0.01%. The CDR3 has 14 residues. V shed 3 bases and J shed 2 bases, with 11 bases lying between them. The germline V gene encodes CDR1 SNHLY and CDR2 FYNNEI. Note on this clone: Its specificity is not known.

Blood was collected once per donor into heparin, averaging around 0.11 L. All sorted populations exceeded 95% purity. The chain carries TRBV2 and TRBJ2-7; D not resolved. Sequenced: naive CD4+ T cells from blood. This sequence originates from a woman under 30 with type 1 diabetes. For the CDR3, the DNA is TGTGCCAGCAGTGAGTGGAGCCACCCCTACGAGCAGTACTTC. Protein product: CASSEWSHPYEQYF.